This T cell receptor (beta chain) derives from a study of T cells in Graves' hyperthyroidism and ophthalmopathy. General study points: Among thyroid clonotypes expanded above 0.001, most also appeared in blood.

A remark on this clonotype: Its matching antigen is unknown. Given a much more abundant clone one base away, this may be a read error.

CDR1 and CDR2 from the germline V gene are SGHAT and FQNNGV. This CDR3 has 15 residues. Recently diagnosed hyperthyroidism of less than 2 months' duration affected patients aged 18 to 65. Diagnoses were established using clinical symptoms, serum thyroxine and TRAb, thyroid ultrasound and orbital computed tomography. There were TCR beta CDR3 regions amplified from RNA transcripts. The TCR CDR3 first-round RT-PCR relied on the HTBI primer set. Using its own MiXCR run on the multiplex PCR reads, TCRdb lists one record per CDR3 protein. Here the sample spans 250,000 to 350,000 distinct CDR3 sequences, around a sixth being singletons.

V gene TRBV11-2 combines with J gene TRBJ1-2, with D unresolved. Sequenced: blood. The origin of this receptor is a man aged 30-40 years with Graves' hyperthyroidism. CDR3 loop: CASGFYRMEWDGYTF. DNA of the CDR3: TGTGCCAGCGGCTTCTATCGGATGGAATGGGATGGCTACACCTTC. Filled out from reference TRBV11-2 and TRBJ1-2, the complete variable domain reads EAGVAQSPRYKIIEKRQSVAFWCNPISGHATLYWYQQILGQGPKLLIQFQNNGVVDDSQLPKDRFSAERLKGVDSTLKIQPAKLEDSAVYLCASGFYRMEWDGYTFGSGTRLTVV.